Here is one T cell receptor (beta chain) with its context. The entry originates in a study of T cell changes during pregnancy in multiple sclerosis. TCRdb keeps only in-frame clones here, not all; method: immunoSEQ multiplex PCR. The data contain 50,000 or so clones, less than 95% of them singletons. This CDR3 has 16 residues. With V trimmed by 4 bases and J by 6 bases, 13 bases remained unmatched. Germline V gene data show CDR1 as SGHDN and CDR2 as FVKESK. The clonotype was recovered from a female donor in good health, enrolled as a control in a pregnancy study. The input for sequencing was CD4+ T cells from peripheral blood mononuclear cells, taken after pregnancy. V gene TRBV14 combines with J gene TRBJ2-7; TRBD1 matches at 9 bases. The CDR3 loop is CASSLRFTGGLIEQYF. CDR3 DNA: TGTGCCAGCAGCCTAAGGTTTACAGGGGGCTTAATCGAGCAGTACTTC.